This T cell receptor (beta chain) was identified in a study of T cells in Graves' hyperthyroidism and ophthalmopathy. Overall study results and limits: Prediction of ophthalmopathy progression came a median approximately 6 months pre-onset.

On this clonotype itself: The antigen is undetermined.

Patients aged 18 to 65 had newly diagnosed hyperthyroidism of under 2 months' duration. The source material, RNA transcripts, was used to amplify TCR beta CDR3 regions. With the HTBI primer set, the TCR CDR3 went through a first round of RT-PCR. MiXCR, run by TCRdb on the multiplex PCR reads, gives a single entry per CDR3 protein. This sample has around 300,000 distinct CDR3 sequences, with about an eighth found just once. V lost 5 bases, J lost 5 bases, and 11 bases lay in between. This CDR3 is built from 13 residues. Germline assignment: CDR1 LNHDA and CDR2 SQIVND (reference sequence). The receptor was isolated from a woman aged 30 to 39 with Graves' hyperthyroidism that later progressed to Graves' ophthalmopathy. The specimen was blood. The rearrangement uses TRBV19 and TRBJ2-3, with no clear D. CDR3 sequence reads: CASSLIFLDTQYF. CDR3 DNA sequence: TGTGCCAGTAGTTTAATATTCCTAGATACGCAGTATTTT. The entire variable domain, with the rest obtained from reference TRBV19 and TRBJ2-3, is as follows: DGGITQSPKYLFRKEGQNVTLSCEQNLNHDAMYWYRQDPGQGLRLIYYSQIVNDFQKGDIAEGYSVSREKKESFPLTVTSAQKNPTAFYLCASSLIFLDTQYFGPGTRLTVL.